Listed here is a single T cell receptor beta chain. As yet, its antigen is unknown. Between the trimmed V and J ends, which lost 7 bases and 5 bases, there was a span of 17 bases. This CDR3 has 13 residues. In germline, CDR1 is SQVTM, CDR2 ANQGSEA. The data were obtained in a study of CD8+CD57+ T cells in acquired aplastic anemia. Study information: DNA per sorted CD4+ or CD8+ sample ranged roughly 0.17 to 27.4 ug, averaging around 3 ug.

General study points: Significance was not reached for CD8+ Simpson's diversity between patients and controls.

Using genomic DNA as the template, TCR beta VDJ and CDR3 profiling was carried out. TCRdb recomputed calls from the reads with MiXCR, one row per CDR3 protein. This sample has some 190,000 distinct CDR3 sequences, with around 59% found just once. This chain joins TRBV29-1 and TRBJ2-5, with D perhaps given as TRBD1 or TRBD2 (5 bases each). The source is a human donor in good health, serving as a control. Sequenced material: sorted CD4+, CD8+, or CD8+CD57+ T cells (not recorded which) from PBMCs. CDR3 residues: CSAPDSRGETQYF. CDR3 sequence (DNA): TGCAGCGCCCCGGACTCCCGGGGCGAGACCCAGTACTTC.